This TCR beta chain was obtained from a study of spatial heterogeneity in lung cancer. Background on the study: Alpha-chain sequences were consistently detected less often than beta-chain sequences. Whole-study findings and limits: Detection of ubiquitous tumor TCRs in blood was higher at resection than follow-up.

Every cDNA TCR molecule received its own unique molecular identifier. One entry per CDR3 protein, called by TCRdb with MiXCR from the 5' RACE reads. The sample lists roughly 80,000 distinct CDR3 sequences; approximately 12% were seen once. Time point denoted: sample taken at primary tumor resection. Whole RNA, which was extracted from tumor, nontumor lung tissue or frozen PBMC, was sequenced without any cell sorting. The cohort: roughly 72 early-stage, untreated non-small cell lung cancer patients. Germline V gives CDR1 DFQATT, CDR2 SNEGSKA (reference sequence). The V end lost 3 bases, the J end lost 6 bases, and 13 bases lay between the germline ends. CDR3 length: 13 amino acids. With regard to this clonotype: The antigen is unknown.

The source material was PBMCs, sampled at surgery. The chain is built from TRBV20-1 and TRBJ2-3; tentatively, D is TRBD2 (6 bases). This sequence was found in a male donor with early-stage non-small cell lung cancer. The CDR3 spells CSASFASVDTQYF. CDR3 DNA sequence: TGCAGTGCTAGTTTTGCTAGCGTCGATACGCAGTATTTT.